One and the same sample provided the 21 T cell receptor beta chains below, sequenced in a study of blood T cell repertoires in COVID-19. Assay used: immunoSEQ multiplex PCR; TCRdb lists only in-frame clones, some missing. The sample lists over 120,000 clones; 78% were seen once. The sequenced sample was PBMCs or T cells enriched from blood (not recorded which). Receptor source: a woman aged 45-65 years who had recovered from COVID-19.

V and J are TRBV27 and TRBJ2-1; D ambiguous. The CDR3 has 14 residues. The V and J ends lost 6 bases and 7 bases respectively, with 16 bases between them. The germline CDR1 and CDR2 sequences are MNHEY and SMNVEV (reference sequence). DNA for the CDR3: TGTGCCAGCAGCTTCATCACCAACGGGAATGAGCAGTTCTTC. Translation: CASSFITNGNEQFF.

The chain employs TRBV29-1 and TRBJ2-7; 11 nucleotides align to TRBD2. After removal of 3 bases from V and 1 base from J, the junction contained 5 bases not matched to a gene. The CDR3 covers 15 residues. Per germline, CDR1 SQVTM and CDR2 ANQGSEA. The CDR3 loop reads CSVELLAGGSYEQYF. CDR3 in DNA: TGCAGCGTTGAGCTCCTAGCGGGGGGTTCCTACGAGCAGTACTTC.

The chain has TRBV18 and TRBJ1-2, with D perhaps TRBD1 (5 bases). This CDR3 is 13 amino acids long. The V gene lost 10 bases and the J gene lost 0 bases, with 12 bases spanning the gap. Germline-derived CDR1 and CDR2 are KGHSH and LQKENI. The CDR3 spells CATQGAANYGYTF. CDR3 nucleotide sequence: TGTGCCACCCAAGGGGCCGCTAACTATGGCTACACCTTC. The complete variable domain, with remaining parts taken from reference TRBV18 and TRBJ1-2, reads NAGVMQNPRHLVRRRGQEARLRCSPMKGHSHVYWYRQLPEEGLKFMVYLQKENIIDESGMPKERFSAEFPKEGPSILRIQQVVRGDSAAYFCATQGAANYGYTFGSGTRLTVV.

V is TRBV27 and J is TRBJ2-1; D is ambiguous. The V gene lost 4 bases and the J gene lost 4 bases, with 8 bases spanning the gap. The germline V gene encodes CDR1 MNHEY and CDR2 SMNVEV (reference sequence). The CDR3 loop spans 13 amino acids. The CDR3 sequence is CASSSTLYNEQFF. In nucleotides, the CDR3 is TGTGCCAGCAGTTCTACTTTGTACAATGAGCAGTTCTTC.

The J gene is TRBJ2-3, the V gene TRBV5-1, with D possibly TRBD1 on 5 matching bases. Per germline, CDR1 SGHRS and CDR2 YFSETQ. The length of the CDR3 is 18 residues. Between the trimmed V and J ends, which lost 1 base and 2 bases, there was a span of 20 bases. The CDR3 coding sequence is TGCGCCAGCAGCTTGACCCCACTCCAGGGTACCAACACAGATACGCAGTATTTT. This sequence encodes CASSLTPLQGTNTDTQYF.

The CDR3: CASSEPRQGIWGTYNEQFF. The CDR3 DNA follows: TGTGCCAGCAGTGAACCGAGACAGGGAATTTGGGGCACCTACAATGAGCAGTTCTTC. J is TRBJ2-1 and V is TRBV2, with 7 bases that match TRBD1. Germline-derived CDR1 and CDR2 are SNHLY and FYNNEI. V lost 2 bases and J lost 2; bases outside the gene matches: 15. The CDR3 runs to 19 residues.

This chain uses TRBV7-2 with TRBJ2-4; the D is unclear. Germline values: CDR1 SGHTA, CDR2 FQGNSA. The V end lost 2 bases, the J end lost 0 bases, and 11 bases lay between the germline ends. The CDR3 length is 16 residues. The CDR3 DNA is TGTGCCAGCAGCTTAAGTGGGCAGCTAGCCAAAAACATTCAGTACTTC. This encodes CASSLSGQLAKNIQYF. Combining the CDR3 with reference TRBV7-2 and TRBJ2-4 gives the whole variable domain GAGVSQSPSNKVTEKGKDVELRCDPISGHTALYWYRQSLGQGLEFLIYFQGNSAPDKSGLPSDRFSAERTGGSVSTLTIQRTQQEDSAVYLCASSLSGQLAKNIQYFGAGTRLSVL.

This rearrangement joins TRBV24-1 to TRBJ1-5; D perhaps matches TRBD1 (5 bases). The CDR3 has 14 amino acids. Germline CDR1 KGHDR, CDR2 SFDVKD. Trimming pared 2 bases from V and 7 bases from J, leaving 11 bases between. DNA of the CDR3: TGTGCCACCAGTGATTCTAGGGGAGGGCAGCCCCAGCATTTT. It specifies CATSDSRGGQPQHF.

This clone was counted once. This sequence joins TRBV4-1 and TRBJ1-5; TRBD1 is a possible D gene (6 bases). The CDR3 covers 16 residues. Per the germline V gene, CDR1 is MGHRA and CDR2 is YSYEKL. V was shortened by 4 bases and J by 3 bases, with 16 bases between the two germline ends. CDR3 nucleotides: TGCGCCAGCAGCCTAGGACAGTTGGCTCTCAATCAGCCCCAGCATTTT. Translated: CASSLGQLALNQPQHF.

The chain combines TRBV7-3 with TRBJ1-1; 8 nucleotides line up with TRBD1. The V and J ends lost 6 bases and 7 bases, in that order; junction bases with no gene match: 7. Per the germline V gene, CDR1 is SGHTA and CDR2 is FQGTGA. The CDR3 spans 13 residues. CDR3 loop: CASRAGTGLEAFF. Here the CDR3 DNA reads TGTGCCAGCAGAGCCGGGACAGGCCTTGAAGCTTTCTTT. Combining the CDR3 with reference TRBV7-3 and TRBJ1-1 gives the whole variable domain GAGVSQTPSNKVTEKGKYVELRCDPISGHTALYWYRQSLGQGPEFLIYFQGTGAADDSGLPNDRFFAVRPEGSVSTLKIQRTERGDSAVYLCASRAGTGLEAFFGQGTRLTVV.

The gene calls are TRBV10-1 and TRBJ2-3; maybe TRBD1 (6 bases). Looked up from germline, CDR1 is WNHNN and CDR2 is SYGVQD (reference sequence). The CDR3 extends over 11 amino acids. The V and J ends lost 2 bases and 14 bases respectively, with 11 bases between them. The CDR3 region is CASSEAGVAYF. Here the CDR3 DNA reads TGCGCCAGCAGTGAGGCAGGGGTAGCGTATTTT.

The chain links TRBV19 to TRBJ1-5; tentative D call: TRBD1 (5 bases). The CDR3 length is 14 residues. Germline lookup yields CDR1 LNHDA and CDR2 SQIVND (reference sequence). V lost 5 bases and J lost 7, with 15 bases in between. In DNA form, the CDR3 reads TGTGCCAGTAGTCTTGGGGGGGATTTCCAGCCCCAGCATTTT. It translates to CASSLGGDFQPQHF.

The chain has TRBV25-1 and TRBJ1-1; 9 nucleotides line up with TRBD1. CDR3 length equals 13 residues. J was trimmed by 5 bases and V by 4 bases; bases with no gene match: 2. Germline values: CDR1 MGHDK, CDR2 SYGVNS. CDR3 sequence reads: CASSGGQGTEAFF. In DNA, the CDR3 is TGTGCCAGCAGTGGAGGACAGGGGACTGAAGCTTTCTTT.

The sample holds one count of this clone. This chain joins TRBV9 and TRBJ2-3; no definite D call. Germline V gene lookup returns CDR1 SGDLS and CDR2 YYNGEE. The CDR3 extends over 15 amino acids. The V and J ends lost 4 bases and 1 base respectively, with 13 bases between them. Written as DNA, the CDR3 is TGTGCCAGCAGCTCCCCCTCTGGGCGCACAGATACGCAGTATTTT. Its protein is CASSSPSGRTDTQYF. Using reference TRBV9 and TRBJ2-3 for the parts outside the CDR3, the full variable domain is DSGVTQTPKHLITATGQRVTLRCSPRSGDLSVYWYQQSLDQGLQFLIQYYNGEERAKGNILERFSAQQFPDLHSELNLSSLELGDSALYFCASSSPSGRTDTQYFGPGTRLTVL.

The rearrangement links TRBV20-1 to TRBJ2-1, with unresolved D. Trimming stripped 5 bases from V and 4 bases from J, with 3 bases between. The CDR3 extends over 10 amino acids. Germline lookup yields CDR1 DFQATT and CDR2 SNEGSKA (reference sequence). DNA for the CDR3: TGCAGTGCTCAATACAATGAGCAGTTCTTC. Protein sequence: CSAQYNEQFF.

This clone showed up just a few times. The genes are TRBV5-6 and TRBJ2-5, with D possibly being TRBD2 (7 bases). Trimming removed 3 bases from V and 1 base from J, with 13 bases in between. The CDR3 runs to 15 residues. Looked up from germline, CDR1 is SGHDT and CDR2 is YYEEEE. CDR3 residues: CASSSRRGAQETQYF. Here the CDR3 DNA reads TGTGCCAGCAGCTCCCGACGGGGGGCCCAAGAGACCCAGTACTTC.

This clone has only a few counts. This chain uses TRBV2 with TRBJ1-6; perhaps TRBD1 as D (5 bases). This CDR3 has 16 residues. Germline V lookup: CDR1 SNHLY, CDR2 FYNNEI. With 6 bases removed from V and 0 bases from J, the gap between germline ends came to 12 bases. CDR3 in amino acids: CASRRTPSSYNSPLHF. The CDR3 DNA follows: TGTGCCAGCAGACGGACACCGAGCTCCTATAATTCACCCCTCCACTTT.

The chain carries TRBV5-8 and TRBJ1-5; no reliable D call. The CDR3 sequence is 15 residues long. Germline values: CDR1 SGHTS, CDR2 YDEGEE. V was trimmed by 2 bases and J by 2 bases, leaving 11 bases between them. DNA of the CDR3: TGTGCCAGCAGCTTCCGGCGGTCAGGCAATCAGCCCCAGCATTTT. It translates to CASSFRRSGNQPQHF.

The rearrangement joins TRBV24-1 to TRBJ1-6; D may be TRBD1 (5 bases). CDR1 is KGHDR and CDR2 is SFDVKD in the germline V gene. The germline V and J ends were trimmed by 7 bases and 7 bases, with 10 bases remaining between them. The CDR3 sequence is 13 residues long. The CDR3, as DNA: TGTGCCACCAGGGCAGGGCGCAATTCACCCCTCCACTTT. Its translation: CATRAGRNSPLHF.

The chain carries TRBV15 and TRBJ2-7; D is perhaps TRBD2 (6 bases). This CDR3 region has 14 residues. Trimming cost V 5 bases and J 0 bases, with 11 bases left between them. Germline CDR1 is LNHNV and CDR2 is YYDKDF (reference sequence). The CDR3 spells CATSPRDFSYEQYF. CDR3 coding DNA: TGTGCCACCAGCCCTCGGGACTTCTCCTACGAGCAGTACTTC.

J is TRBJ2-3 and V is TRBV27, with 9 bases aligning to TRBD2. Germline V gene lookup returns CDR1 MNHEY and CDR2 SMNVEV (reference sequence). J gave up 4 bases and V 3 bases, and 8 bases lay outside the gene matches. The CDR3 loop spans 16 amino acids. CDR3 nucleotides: TGTGCCAGCAGTTTCCCCATTAGCGGGGGACCAGATACGCAGTATTTT. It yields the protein CASSFPISGGPDTQYF.